The 4 T cell receptor beta chains given below trace back to one sample, sequenced in a study of T cell clonotyping in hematopoietic cell transplantation. This table comes from immunoSEQ multiplex PCR, and its TCRdb copy is limited to in-frame clones, with some not included. The table lists roughly 13,000 clones, about 93% of them singletons, with roughly 1.2% in the top ten. The material sequenced was peripheral blood mononuclear cells. All receptors derive from a man aged 25-45 years in good health. Some clones in this sample may be carry-over from other donors' samples.

V gene TRBV7-8 combines with J gene TRBJ1-2; tentatively, D is TRBD1 (6 bases). From germline, CDR1 is SGHVS and CDR2 FQNEAQ. Trimming removed 1 base at V and 8 bases at J, with 14 bases between. CDR3 length equals 14 residues. The CDR3 nucleotides read TGTGCCAGCAGCTTAGGAGGTGCAGGGGCCGGCTACACCTTC. Its translation: CASSLGGAGAGYTF. The complete variable domain, with remaining parts taken from reference TRBV7-8 and TRBJ1-2, reads GAGVSQSPRYKVAKRGQDVALRCDPISGHVSLFWYQQALGQGPEFLTYFQNEAQLDKSGLPSDRFFAERPEGSVSTLKIQRTQQEDSAVYLCASSLGGAGAGYTFGSGTRLTVV.

The V and J genes are TRBV27 and TRBJ1-5, with a weak D call TRBD1 (5 bases). Germline V gene sequence: CDR1 MNHEY, CDR2 SMNVEV (reference sequence). CDR3 length: 14 amino acids. Trimming stripped 1 base from V and 7 bases from J, with 11 bases between. In DNA form, the CDR3 reads TGTGCCAGCAGTTTATGGGGGTTGGGCCAGCCCCAGCATTTT. It is translated as CASSLWGLGQPQHF.

The chain combines TRBV6-6 with TRBJ2-2, with D unclear. Germline CDR1 MNHNY, CDR2 SVGAGI (reference sequence). The CDR3 has 14 amino acids. The V end lost 5 bases, the J end lost 5 bases, and 12 bases lay between the germline ends. This CDR3 is CASSNPTRTGELFF. The CDR3 nucleotides read TGTGCCAGCAGTAACCCAACGCGGACCGGGGAGCTGTTTTTT.

The chain combines TRBV2 with TRBJ2-2, with 7 positions matching TRBD2. Per the germline V gene, CDR1 is SNHLY and CDR2 is FYNNEI. The CDR3 is 15 amino acids. Losses at the gene ends were 7 bases for V and 5 bases for J; bases not matched to a gene: 10. CDR3: CASTPRERKTGELFF. DNA of the CDR3: TGTGCCAGCACCCCGCGGGAGAGAAAAACCGGGGAGCTGTTTTTT.